Following are 29 T cell receptor beta chains from one sample sequenced in a study of blood T cell repertoires in COVID-19. Assay: immunoSEQ multiplex PCR; the TCRdb copy retains only in-frame clones and omits some. The table records 50,000 or so clones, around 86% of them present only once. The sequenced sample consisted of peripheral blood. The receptor set was obtained from a man aged 55 to 70 with active COVID-19.

The chain combines TRBV27 with TRBJ1-5; maybe TRBD1 (5 bases). Trimming pared 1 base from V and 3 bases from J, leaving 22 bases between. There are 19 residues in the CDR3. Germline V gives CDR1 MNHEY, CDR2 SMNVEV (reference sequence). This CDR3 reads CASSLLGREGGRINQPQHF. In DNA form, the CDR3 reads TGTGCCAGCAGTTTATTAGGCAGGGAGGGAGGGAGGATCAATCAGCCCCAGCATTTT.

The chain links TRBV9 to TRBJ2-4; TRBD2 might be the D (6 bases). The germline CDR1 and CDR2 sequences are SGDLS and YYNGEE. The V gene lost 3 bases and the J gene lost 8 bases, with 15 bases spanning the gap. The CDR3 spans 14 residues. CDR3 coding DNA: TGTGCCAGCAGCGAAAGCGGGTCTCTTCACATTCAGTACTTC. It encodes CASSESGSLHIQYF.

The chain uses TRBV6-1 and TRBJ1-4, with 8 bases fitting TRBD1. V gave up 7 bases and J gave up 7 bases; unmatched junction bases: 5. Germline CDR1 reads MNHNS; CDR2 reads SASEGT. CDR3 length: 13 residues. CDR3 in amino acids: CASKTGDGEKLFF. The CDR3 DNA follows: TGTGCCAGCAAGACAGGGGACGGTGAAAAACTGTTTTTT.

J is TRBJ2-3 and V is TRBV27, with a weak D call TRBD1 (6 bases). V was trimmed by 6 bases and J by 3 bases, leaving 16 bases between them. The CDR3 is made up of 15 amino acids. Germline CDR1 reads MNHEY; CDR2 reads SMNVEV (reference sequence). CDR3 sequence: CASSSTGLGTDTQYF. The CDR3 DNA follows: TGTGCCAGCAGCTCCACAGGGTTGGGAACAGATACGCAGTATTTT.

The CDR3 reads CASSLSGGAGEKLFF. In DNA form, the CDR3 reads TGCGCCAGCAGCCTCTCGGGTGGGGCTGGAGAAAAACTGTTTTTT. V and J are TRBV4-1 and TRBJ1-4; the D gene is possibly TRBD1 (5 bases). The CDR3 totals 15 residues. Germline V gene sequence: CDR1 MGHRA, CDR2 YSYEKL. Trimming pared 4 bases from V and 8 bases from J, leaving 17 bases between.

The chain recombines TRBV28 with TRBJ2-1; the match to TRBD1 covers 8 bases. This CDR3 has 14 residues. Per the germline V gene, CDR1 is MDHEN and CDR2 is SYDVKM. With V trimmed by 6 bases and J by 7 bases, 8 bases remained unmatched. This CDR3 is CASRSQGARNEQFF. The CDR3 region has the DNA TGTGCCAGCAGGTCTCAGGGGGCGAGGAATGAGCAGTTCTTC.

The rearrangement uses TRBV3-1 (or the pseudogene TRBV3-2) and TRBJ2-5; 7 nucleotides agree with TRBD2. Germline V lookup: CDR1 LGHDT, CDR2 YNNKEL (reference sequence). The CDR3 contains 15 residues. With V trimmed by 0 bases and J by 6 bases, 7 bases remained unmatched. CDR3 loop: CASSQDGSSGKTQYF. CDR3 in DNA: TGTGCCAGCAGCCAAGATGGGTCTAGCGGAAAGACCCAGTACTTC.

The chain is built from TRBV18 and TRBJ1-2; D remains unclear. CDR1 and CDR2 (germline): KGHSH, LQKENI. Trimming cost V 3 bases and J 7 bases, with 15 bases left between them. CDR3 size: 14 residues. Written as DNA, the CDR3 is TGTGCCAGCTCACCGGGCCCCTTGACCGTTGGCTACACCTTC. Translating gives CASSPGPLTVGYTF. Together with reference TRBV18 and TRBJ1-2, the CDR3 gives the full variable domain: NAGVMQNPRHLVRRRGQEARLRCSPMKGHSHVYWYRQLPEEGLKFMVYLQKENIIDESGMPKERFSAEFPKEGPSILRIQQVVRGDSAAYFCASSPGPLTVGYTFGSGTRLTVV.

V is TRBV9 and J is TRBJ2-5, with TRBD1 matching 7 bases. Germline loops: CDR1 SGDLS, CDR2 YYNGEE. V lost 3 bases to trimming and J lost 5 bases; unmatched junction nucleotides: 10. The CDR3 extends over 15 amino acids. The CDR3 region has the DNA TGTGCCAGCAGCGCCTTAACAGGGGTCGGGGAGACCCAGTACTTC. It codes for CASSALTGVGETQYF.

The gene calls are TRBV4-3 and TRBJ2-5, with a weak D call TRBD1 (6 bases). The CDR3 is 20 residues long. Germline CDR1 and CDR2: LGHNA and YSLEER. Trimming removed 1 base at V and 2 bases at J, with 26 bases between. CDR3 amino acids: CASSQVSRGEGQTKQETQYF. DNA for the CDR3: TGCGCCAGCAGCCAAGTTTCTCGTGGCGAGGGACAAACCAAGCAAGAGACCCAGTACTTC.

This clone has a single count. The chain links TRBV30 to TRBJ1-2, with 7 bases aligning to TRBD1. Losses at the gene ends were 3 bases for V and 4 bases for J; bases not matched to a gene: 8. This CDR3 comprises 14 residues. Per the germline V gene, CDR1 is GTSNPN and CDR2 is SVGIG (reference sequence). CDR3 nucleotides: TGTGCCTGGAGGGGAACAGGGGCGGGCTATGGCTACACCTTC. This translates into CAWRGTGAGYGYTF.

The chain has TRBV4-1 and TRBJ2-3; D ambiguous. Trimming took off 4 bases at V and 0 bases at J, with 5 bases between the two ends. Germline CDR1 and CDR2: MGHRA and YSYEKL. The CDR3 has 13 residues. The CDR3 DNA is TGCGCCAGCAGCCCACAGAGCACAGATACGCAGTATTTT. Amino acids: CASSPQSTDTQYF.

The gene calls are TRBV27 and TRBJ1-6, with 11 nucleotides matching TRBD1. The trim removed 8 bases at V and 8 bases at J, leaving 5 bases unmatched. This CDR3 has 14 amino acids. Germline CDR1 reads MNHEY; CDR2 reads SMNVEV (reference sequence). The CDR3 DNA reads TGTGCCAGCCGGACAGGGGGCCGCGATTCACCCCTCCACTTT. It specifies CASRTGGRDSPLHF.

This clone was seen only a few times. The chain has TRBV29-1 and TRBJ1-2, with TRBD1 identical over 9 bases. CDR1 SQVTM and CDR2 ANQGSEA come from the germline V gene. The CDR3 has 14 residues. Trimming removed 2 bases from V and 4 bases from J; junction bases left unmatched: 5. The CDR3 protein is CSVEPGQGGYGYTF. CDR3 nucleotides: TGCAGCGTTGAACCGGGACAGGGTGGCTATGGCTACACCTTC.

V and J are TRBV7-8 and TRBJ1-4; D ambiguous. This CDR3 contains 15 residues. V was clipped by 3 bases and J by 3 bases, with 11 bases between them. CDR1 and CDR2 from the germline V gene are SGHVS and FQNEAQ. CDR3 residues: CASSFKRGPNEKLFF. The CDR3 bases are TGTGCCAGCAGCTTTAAGAGAGGGCCTAATGAAAAACTGTTTTTT.

This clone was seen once. The chain uses TRBV6-1 and TRBJ1-2; D uncertain. CDR1 is MNHNS and CDR2 is SASEGT in the germline V gene. The length of the CDR3 is 16 residues. V lost 1 base to trimming and J lost 4 bases, with 16 bases between them. CDR3 in amino acids: CASSEVASQAVYGYTF. The CDR3 nucleotides read TGTGCCAGCAGTGAAGTCGCTTCCCAAGCCGTCTATGGCTACACCTTC.

V and J are TRBV28 and TRBJ1-1, with a tentative D call TRBD1 (6 bases). The CDR3 has 14 amino acids. Germline CDR1 MDHEN, CDR2 SYDVKM. Trimming pared 6 bases from V and 0 bases from J, leaving 11 bases between. For the CDR3, the DNA is TGTGCCAGCAGGTCGACAGGCCTGAACACTGAAGCTTTCTTT. Translation: CASRSTGLNTEAFF.

The rearrangement uses TRBV5-1 and TRBJ2-1; weak D call: TRBD2 (5 bases). V lost 6 bases to trimming and J lost 8 bases, with 12 bases between them. Germline V CDR1 and CDR2: SGHRS, YFSETQ. This CDR3 region has 12 residues. CDR3 coding DNA: TGCGCCAGCACGGGGAGTGGGGATGAGCAGTTCTTC. Protein product: CASTGSGDEQFF.

The V call is TRBV19, the J call TRBJ1-2; TRBD1 matches at 12 bases. The ends lost 5 bases at V and 8 bases at J; junction bases unmatched: 6. Germline V CDR1 and CDR2: LNHDA, SQIVND (reference sequence). The CDR3 is made up of 14 amino acids. The CDR3 protein is CASSGGQGASGYTF. CDR3 DNA sequence: TGTGCCAGTAGTGGGGGACAGGGGGCGAGCGGCTACACCTTC.

The V and J genes are TRBV5-6 and TRBJ1-5, with TRBD1 as a possible D gene (6 bases). Germline-derived CDR1 and CDR2 are SGHDT and YYEEEE. V was clipped by 0 bases and J by 6 bases, with 7 bases between them. The CDR3 extends over 13 amino acids. CDR3 residues: CASSLGGGQPQHF. Written as DNA, the CDR3 is TGTGCCAGCAGCTTGGGAGGGGGTCAGCCCCAGCATTTT.

CDR3 sequence: CASSQVWGVNQPQHF. The CDR3 nucleotides are TGCGCCAGCAGCCAAGTGTGGGGAGTCAATCAGCCCCAGCATTTT. The V and J genes are TRBV4-1 and TRBJ1-5; no clear D. This CDR3 region has 15 residues. Germline values: CDR1 MGHRA, CDR2 YSYEKL. V was trimmed by 1 base and J by 3 bases, leaving 10 bases between them.

The rearrangement uses TRBV15 and TRBJ1-2; 8 positions agree with TRBD1. Unmatched junction bases numbered 5, after V lost 6 bases and J lost 8 bases. The CDR3 loop spans 12 amino acids. CDR1 is LNHNV, CDR2 YYDKDF, per germline (reference sequence). The DNA of the CDR3 is TGTGCCACCAGGGGGACAGGACGGGGCTACACCTTC. The encoded protein is CATRGTGRGYTF.

There are a few counts of this clone. V gene TRBV29-1 combines with J gene TRBJ2-1; TRBD2 aligns across 16 bases. J was trimmed by 0 bases and V by 0 bases; bases with no gene match: 8. The CDR3 has 20 amino acids. Germline CDR1 SQVTM, CDR2 ANQGSEA. The CDR3 DNA reads as TGCAGCGTTGAAGAAGCTCCGGGACTAGCGGGAGGGAGCTCCTACAATGAGCAGTTCTTC. Its translation: CSVEEAPGLAGGSSYNEQFF.

This sequence joins TRBV5-5 and TRBJ2-7; 7 nucleotides agree with TRBD1. The ends lost 5 bases at V and 1 base at J; junction bases unmatched: 6. Germline V lookup: CDR1 SGHKS, CDR2 YYEKEE (reference sequence). The CDR3 totals 14 residues. CDR3 sequence reads: CASSPTGKSYEQYF. The CDR3 DNA follows: TGTGCCAGCAGTCCGACAGGGAAATCCTACGAGCAGTACTTC.

This chain uses TRBV7-2 with TRBJ1-1; 7 nucleotides agree with TRBD1. V lost 1 base and J lost 6; bases outside the gene matches: 8. Germline CDR1 and CDR2: SGHTA and FQGNSA. The CDR3 totals 15 residues. CDR3 sequence reads: CASSLGFTGEAEAFF. Written as DNA, the CDR3 is TGTGCCAGCAGCTTAGGGTTTACAGGGGAAGCTGAAGCTTTCTTT.

V is TRBV19 and J is TRBJ2-1; a possible D gene is TRBD2 (5 bases). The V end was cut by 9 bases, the J end by 6 bases, with 15 bases between. CDR1 is LNHDA and CDR2 is SQIVND in the germline V gene (reference sequence). The CDR3 contains 13 residues. The CDR3 DNA sequence: TGTGCCAGCGGAGCAGCGGTCGGCAATGAGCAGTTCTTC. Its protein is CASGAAVGNEQFF. Combining the CDR3 with reference TRBV19 and TRBJ2-1 gives the whole variable domain DGGITQSPKYLFRKEGQNVTLSCEQNLNHDAMYWYRQDPGQGLRLIYYSQIVNDFQKGDIAEGYSVSREKKESFPLTVTSAQKNPTAFYLCASGAAVGNEQFFGPGTRLTVL.

This sequence joins TRBV19 and TRBJ1-5; TRBD1 aligns across 7 bases. With 8 bases clipped from V and 2 bases from J, the junction kept 3 bases outside the gene matches. CDR1 LNHDA and CDR2 SQIVND come from the germline V gene (reference sequence). The CDR3 sequence is 13 residues long. The CDR3 protein is CASVDRGNQPQHF. The CDR3 region has the DNA TGTGCCAGTGTTGACAGGGGCAATCAGCCCCAGCATTTT.

The J gene is TRBJ1-5, the V gene TRBV5-6, with TRBD1 matching 8 bases. The germline V gene encodes CDR1 SGHDT and CDR2 YYEEEE. The CDR3 extends over 13 amino acids. V dropped 4 bases and J dropped 5; count of bases not matched to a gene: 2. The CDR3 nucleotides read TGTGCCAGCAGCATGACAGGGGATCAGCCCCAGCATTTT. It codes for CASSMTGDQPQHF. The complete variable domain, with remaining parts taken from reference TRBV5-6 and TRBJ1-5, reads DAGVTQSPTHLIKTRGQQVTLRCSPKSGHDTVSWYQQALGQGPQFIFQYYEEEERQRGNFPDRFSGHQFPNYSSELNVNALLLGDSALYLCASSMTGDQPQHFGDGTRLSIL.

The rearrangement links TRBV18 to TRBJ1-1, with no clear D. This CDR3 has 13 residues. The germline V and J ends were trimmed by 6 bases and 1 base, with 9 bases remaining between them. CDR1 and CDR2 from the germline V gene are KGHSH and LQKENI. CDR3 DNA: TGTGCCAGCTCTCTTCGGGAGAACACTGAAGCTTTCTTT. It specifies CASSLRENTEAFF.